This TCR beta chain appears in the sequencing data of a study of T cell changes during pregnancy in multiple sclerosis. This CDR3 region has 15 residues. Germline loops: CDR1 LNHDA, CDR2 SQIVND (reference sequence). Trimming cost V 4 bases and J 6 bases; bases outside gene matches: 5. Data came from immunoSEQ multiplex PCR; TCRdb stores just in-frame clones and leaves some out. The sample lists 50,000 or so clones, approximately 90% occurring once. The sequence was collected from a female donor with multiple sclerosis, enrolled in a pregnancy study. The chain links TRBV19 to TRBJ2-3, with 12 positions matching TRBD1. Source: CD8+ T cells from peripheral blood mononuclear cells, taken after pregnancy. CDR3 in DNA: TGTGCCAGTAGTACCGGGACAGGGGGCGGGGATACGCAGTATTTT. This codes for CASSTGTGGGDTQYF. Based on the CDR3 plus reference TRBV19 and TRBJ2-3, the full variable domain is DGGITQSPKYLFRKEGQNVTLSCEQNLNHDAMYWYRQDPGQGLRLIYYSQIVNDFQKGDIAEGYSVSREKKESFPLTVTSAQKNPTAFYLCASSTGTGGGDTQYFGPGTRLTVL.